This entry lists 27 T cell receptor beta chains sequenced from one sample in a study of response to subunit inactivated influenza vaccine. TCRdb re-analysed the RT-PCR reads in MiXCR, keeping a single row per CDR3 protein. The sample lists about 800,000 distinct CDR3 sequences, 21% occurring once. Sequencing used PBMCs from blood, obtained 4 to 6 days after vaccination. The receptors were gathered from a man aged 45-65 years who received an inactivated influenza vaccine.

The CDR3 DNA reads as TGTGCCAGCAGTCTGGGACAGGGGTGGGACAATGAGCAGTTCTTC. Translated, it gives CASSLGQGWDNEQFF. This sequence joins TRBV6-2 or TRBV6-3 and TRBJ2-1; 10 bases are a match to TRBD1. Germline V gene sequence: CDR1 MNHEY, CDR2 SVGEGT. The V segment lost 5 bases and the J segment 5 bases; nucleotides outside the gene matches: 6. The CDR3 consists of 15 residues.

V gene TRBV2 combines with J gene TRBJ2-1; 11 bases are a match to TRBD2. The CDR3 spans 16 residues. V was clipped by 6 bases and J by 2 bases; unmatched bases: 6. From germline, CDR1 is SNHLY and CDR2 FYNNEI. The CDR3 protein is CASRRRGLAAYNEQFF. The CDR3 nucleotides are TGTGCCAGCAGAAGAAGGGGACTAGCGGCCTACAATGAGCAGTTCTTC. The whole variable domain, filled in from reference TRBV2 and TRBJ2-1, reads EPEVTQTPSHQVTQMGQEVILRCVPISNHLYFYWYRQILGQKVEFLVSFYNNEISEKSEIFDDQFSVERPDGSNFTLKIRSTKLEDSAMYFCASRRRGLAAYNEQFFGPGTRLTVL.

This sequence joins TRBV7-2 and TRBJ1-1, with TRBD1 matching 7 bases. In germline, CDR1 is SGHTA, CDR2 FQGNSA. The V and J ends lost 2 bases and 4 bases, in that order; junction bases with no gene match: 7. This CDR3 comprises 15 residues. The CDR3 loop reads CASSLRSQGVTEAFF. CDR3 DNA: TGTGCCAGCAGCTTAAGGTCCCAGGGGGTCACTGAAGCTTTCTTT.

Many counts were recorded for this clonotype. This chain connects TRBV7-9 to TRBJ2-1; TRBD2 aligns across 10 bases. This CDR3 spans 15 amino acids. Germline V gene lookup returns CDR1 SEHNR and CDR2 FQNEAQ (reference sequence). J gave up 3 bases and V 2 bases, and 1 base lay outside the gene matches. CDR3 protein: CASSLIAGGYNEQFF. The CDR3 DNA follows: TGTGCCAGCAGCTTAATAGCGGGGGGCTACAATGAGCAGTTCTTC.

The CDR3 DNA reads TGCGCCAGCAAGGGGGCGGATAATTCACCCCTCCACTTT. It is translated as CASKGADNSPLHF. V usage is TRBV5-1 and J usage is TRBJ1-6; 7 bases align to TRBD1. The V and J ends lost 6 bases and 5 bases, in that order; junction bases with no gene match: 2. The CDR3 extends over 13 amino acids. The germline gives CDR1 SGHRS, CDR2 YFSETQ.

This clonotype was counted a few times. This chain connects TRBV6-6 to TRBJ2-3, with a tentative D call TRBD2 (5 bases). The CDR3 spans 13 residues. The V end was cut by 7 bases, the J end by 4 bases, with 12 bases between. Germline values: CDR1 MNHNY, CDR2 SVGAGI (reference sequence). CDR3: CASMPEVADTQYF. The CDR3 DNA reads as TGTGCCAGCATGCCGGAGGTAGCAGATACGCAGTATTTT.

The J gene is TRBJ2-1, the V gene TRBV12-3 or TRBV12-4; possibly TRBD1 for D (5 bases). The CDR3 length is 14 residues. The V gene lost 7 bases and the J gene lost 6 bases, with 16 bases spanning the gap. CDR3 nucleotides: TGTGCCAGCACCAGACAGACTCTCGGCAATGAGCAGTTCTTC. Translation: CASTRQTLGNEQFF.

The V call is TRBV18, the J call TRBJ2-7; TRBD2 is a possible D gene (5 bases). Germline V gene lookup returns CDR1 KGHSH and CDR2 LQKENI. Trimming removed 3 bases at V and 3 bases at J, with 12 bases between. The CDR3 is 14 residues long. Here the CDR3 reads CASSPGISDYEQYF. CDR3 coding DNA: TGTGCCAGCTCACCCGGGATCTCGGACTACGAGCAGTACTTC.

The CDR3 DNA is TGCAGTGCTAGAGGCCGTGGTTTTTCCAAAAACATTCAGTACTTC. Residues: CSARGRGFSKNIQYF. The V gene is TRBV20-1, the J gene TRBJ2-4, with D unresolved. With 1 base removed from V and 2 bases from J, the gap between germline ends came to 12 bases. The CDR3 length is 15 residues. The germline V gene has CDR1 DFQATT and CDR2 SNEGSKA (reference sequence).

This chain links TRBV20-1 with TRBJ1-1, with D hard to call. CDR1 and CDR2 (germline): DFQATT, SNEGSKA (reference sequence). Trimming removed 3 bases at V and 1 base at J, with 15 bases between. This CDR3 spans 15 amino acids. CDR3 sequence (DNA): TGCAGTGCTAGGGCACGAGCTGGTTCGAACACTGAAGCTTTCTTT. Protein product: CSARARAGSNTEAFF.

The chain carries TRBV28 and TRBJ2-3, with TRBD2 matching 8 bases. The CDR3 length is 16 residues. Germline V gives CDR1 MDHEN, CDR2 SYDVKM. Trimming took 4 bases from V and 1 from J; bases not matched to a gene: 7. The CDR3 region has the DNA TGTGCCAGCAGTTCCCGTCGGCGGGGGGGCACAGATACGCAGTATTTT. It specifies CASSSRRRGGTDTQYF.

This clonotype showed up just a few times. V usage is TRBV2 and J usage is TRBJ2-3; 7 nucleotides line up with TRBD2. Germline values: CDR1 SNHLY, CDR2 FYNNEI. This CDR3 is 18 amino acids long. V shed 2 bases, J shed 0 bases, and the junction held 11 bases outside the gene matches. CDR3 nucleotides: TGTGCCAGCAGTGAACAAGGGGCCAGCGGGGCTAGCACAGATACGCAGTATTTT. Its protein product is CASSEQGASGASTDTQYF.

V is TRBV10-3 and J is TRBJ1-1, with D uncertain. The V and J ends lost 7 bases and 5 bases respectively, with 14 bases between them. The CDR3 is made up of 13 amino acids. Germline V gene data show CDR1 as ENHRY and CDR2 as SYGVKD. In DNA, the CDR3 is TGTGCCATCACCGGGGATCTGAGGACTGAAGCTTTCTTT. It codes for CAITGDLRTEAFF.

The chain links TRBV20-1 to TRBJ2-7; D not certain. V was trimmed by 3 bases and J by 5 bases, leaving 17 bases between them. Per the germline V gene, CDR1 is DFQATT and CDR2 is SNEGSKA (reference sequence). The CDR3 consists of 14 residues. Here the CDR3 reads CSARARASGNEQYF. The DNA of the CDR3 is TGCAGTGCTAGGGCCAGAGCCAGTGGGAACGAGCAGTACTTC.

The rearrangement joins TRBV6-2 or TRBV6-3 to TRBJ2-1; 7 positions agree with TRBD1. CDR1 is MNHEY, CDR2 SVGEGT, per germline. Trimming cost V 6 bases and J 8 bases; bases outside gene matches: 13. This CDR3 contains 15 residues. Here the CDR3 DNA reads TGTGCCAGCAGCTTGACAGGGTCGGGGACCCATGAGCAGTTCTTC. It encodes CASSLTGSGTHEQFF.

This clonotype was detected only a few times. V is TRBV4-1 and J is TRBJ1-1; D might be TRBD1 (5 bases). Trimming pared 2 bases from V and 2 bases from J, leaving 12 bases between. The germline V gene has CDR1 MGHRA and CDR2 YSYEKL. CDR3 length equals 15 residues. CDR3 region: CASSQQYRQNTEAFF. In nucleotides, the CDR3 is TGCGCCAGCAGCCAACAATACAGGCAAAACACTGAAGCTTTCTTT.

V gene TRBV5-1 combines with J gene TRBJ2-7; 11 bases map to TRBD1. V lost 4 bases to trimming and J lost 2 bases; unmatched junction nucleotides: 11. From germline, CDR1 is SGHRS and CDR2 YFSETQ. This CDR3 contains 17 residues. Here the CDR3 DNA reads TGCGCCAGCAGCCCGGTCGGCCCGGGACAGGGGGCCTACGAGCAGTACTTC. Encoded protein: CASSPVGPGQGAYEQYF.

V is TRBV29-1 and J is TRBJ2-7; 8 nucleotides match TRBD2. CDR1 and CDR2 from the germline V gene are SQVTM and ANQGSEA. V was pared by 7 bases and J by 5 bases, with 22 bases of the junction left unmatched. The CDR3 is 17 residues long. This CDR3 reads CSALGTRGNLFRDEQYF. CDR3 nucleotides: TGCAGCGCCCTGGGGACTAGAGGGAATTTATTTAGGGACGAGCAGTACTTC.

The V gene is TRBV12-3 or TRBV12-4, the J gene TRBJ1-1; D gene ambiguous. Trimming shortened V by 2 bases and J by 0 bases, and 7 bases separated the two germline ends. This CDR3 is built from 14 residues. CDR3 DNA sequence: TGTGCCAGCAGTTTAAACCCCATGAACACTGAAGCTTTCTTT. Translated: CASSLNPMNTEAFF.

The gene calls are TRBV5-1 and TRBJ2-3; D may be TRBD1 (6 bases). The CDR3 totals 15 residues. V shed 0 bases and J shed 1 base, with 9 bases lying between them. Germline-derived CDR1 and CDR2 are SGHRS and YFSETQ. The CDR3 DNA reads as TGCGCCAGCAGCTTGGGGGGGCCCGGCACAGATACGCAGTATTTT. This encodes CASSLGGPGTDTQYF.

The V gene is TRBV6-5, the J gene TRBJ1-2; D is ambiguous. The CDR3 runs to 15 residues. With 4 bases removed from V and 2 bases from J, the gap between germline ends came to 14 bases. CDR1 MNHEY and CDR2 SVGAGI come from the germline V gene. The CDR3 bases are TGTGCCAGCAGTTCAACCCGGGCCGCAAACTATGGCTACACCTTC. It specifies CASSSTRAANYGYTF.

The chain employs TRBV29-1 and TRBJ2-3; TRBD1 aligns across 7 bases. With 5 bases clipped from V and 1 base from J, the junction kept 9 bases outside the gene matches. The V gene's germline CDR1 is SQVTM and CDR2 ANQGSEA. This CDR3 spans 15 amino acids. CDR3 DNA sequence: TGCAGCGTTCAGACCGGGACAGACCGCACAGATACGCAGTATTTT. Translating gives CSVQTGTDRTDTQYF.

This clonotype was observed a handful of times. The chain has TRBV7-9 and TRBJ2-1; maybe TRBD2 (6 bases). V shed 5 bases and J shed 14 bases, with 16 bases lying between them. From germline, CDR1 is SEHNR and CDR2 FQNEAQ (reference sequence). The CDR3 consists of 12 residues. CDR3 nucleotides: TGTGCCAGCAGCATCCGAACCAGGAGGGAGTTCTTC. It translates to CASSIRTRREFF.

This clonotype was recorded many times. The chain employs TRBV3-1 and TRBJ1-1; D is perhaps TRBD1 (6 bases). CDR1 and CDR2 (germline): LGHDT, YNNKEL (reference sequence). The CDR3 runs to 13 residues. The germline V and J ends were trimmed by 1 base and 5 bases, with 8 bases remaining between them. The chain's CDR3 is CASSQGRGTEAFF. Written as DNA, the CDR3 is TGTGCCAGCAGCCAAGGCAGGGGAACTGAAGCTTTCTTT.

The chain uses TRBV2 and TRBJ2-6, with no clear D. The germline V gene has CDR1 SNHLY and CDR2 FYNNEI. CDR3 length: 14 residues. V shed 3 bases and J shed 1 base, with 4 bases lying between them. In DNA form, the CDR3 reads TGTGCCAGCAGTGAGCGATCTGGGGCCAACGTCCTGACTTTC. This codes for CASSERSGANVLTF.

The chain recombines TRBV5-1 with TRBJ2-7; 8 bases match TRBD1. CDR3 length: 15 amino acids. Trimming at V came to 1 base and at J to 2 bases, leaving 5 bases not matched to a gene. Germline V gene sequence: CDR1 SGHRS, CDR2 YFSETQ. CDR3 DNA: TGCGCCAGCAGCTTGAGGGGACAGGTCGCCTACGAGCAGTACTTC. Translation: CASSLRGQVAYEQYF.

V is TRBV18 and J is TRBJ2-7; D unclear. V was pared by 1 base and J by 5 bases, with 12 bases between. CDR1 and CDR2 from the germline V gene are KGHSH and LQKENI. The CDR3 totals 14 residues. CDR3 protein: CASSPLSPGDEQYF. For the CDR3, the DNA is TGTGCCAGCTCACCACTTAGCCCTGGGGACGAGCAGTACTTC.